This T cell receptor beta chain derives from a study of patients and donors after allogeneic stem cell transplantation. The table lists this clonotype with many counts. The junction shows a germline mismatch at one end, possibly a read error. Via MiXCR, TCRdb re-called the RT-PCR reads, giving one row per CDR3 protein. The sample records roughly 8,400 distinct CDR3 sequences, roughly 4.3% being singletons. Source material: blood, either unsorted or a sorted T cell fraction (not recorded which). The clonotype originates from a human donor who was either an allogeneic HSCT recipient or a stem cell or donor lymphocyte infusion donor (not recorded which). It is not recorded whose cells these are; they may come from a transplant donor.

This CDR3 reads CATSDTGTRFKIF. The CDR3 bases are TGTGCCACCAGTGACACCGGGACCCGGTTCAAGATCTTC. The chain carries TRBV24-1 and TRBJ2-1; either TRBD1 or TRBD2 may fit D (5 bases each). CDR1 and CDR2 from the germline V gene are KGHDR and SFDVKD. The CDR3 has 13 amino acids.